The T cell receptor beta chain described here comes from a study of yellow fever vaccine responses in identical twins. Study conclusions and caveats: Twins reportedly had a vaccine T cell response that seemed partly convergent, partly personalized.

A note on this clonotype: Its antigen is not identified.

In germline, CDR1 is SGHVS, CDR2 FNYEAQ. The CDR3 sequence is 14 residues long. Trimming removed 5 bases from V and 7 bases from J; junction bases left unmatched: 8. TCRdb itself ran the RT-PCR reads through MiXCR, one entry per CDR3 protein. Of approximately 2,500 distinct CDR3 sequences listed, 82% are singletons. The sample in question was T cells from blood (PBMCs), unsorted or a sorted subset (not recorded which), obtained before or after yellow fever vaccination (not recorded which). This TCR came from a female donor who received the yellow fever vaccine. This chain links TRBV7-6 with TRBJ1-2, with TRBD1 matching over 9 bases. Here the CDR3 DNA reads TGTGCCAGCAGCGAAGACAGGGGGTTAGGTGGCTACACCTTC. This sequence encodes CASSEDRGLGGYTF.